This T cell receptor beta chain was recovered during a study of T cell responses to AZD1222 COVID-19 vaccine (dated by TCRdb to the early 2020s). For the study in its entirety: A total of just over 230 trial participants underwent TCR sequencing, of whom 207 had received two doses of AZD1222 and roughly 26 had received two doses of the MenACWY control vaccine. Enrollment into the trials was organized by age into subgroups of 18-55, 56-69 and 70-plus years, and those subgroups contained 148, 28 and 57 TCR-sequenced participants, respectively. Broad study findings and their caveats: The 56-69-year group was small, and its depth increase did not reach significance, likely because of low power. Most participants were white British and females outnumbered males, and the authors suggested that clonal diversity may have been underestimated. No day 14 peak-response samples were available, so repertoires were characterized only after the peak T cell response. Nearly half of unique spike-specific TCRs reportedly recognized epitopes outside regions mutated in the B.1.351 and B.1.1.7 variants. Conclusions about previously exposed vaccinees are limited, since just five or six AZD1222 recipients were seropositive for SARS-CoV-2 at baseline. After two AZD1222 doses, spike-specific TCR breadth and depth were significantly higher than at day 0 and than in MenACWY recipients. The vaccine-associated CD4 TCRs covered the entire spike protein, and the dominant responses fell in regions 160-218 and 743-854.

With regard to this clone: What this receptor recognizes is not known. No per-base quality is available; no much larger clone lies one base away.

The meaning of the sample's time point label: about 28 days (+/-7) after the second vaccine dose. The meaning of the sample's treatment or condition label: meningococcal conjugate vaccine given as trial control. Vaccinee samples were obtained from the UK trials COV001 and COV002, which included a single-blind randomized controlled phase 2/3 trial of AZD1222 (ChAdOx1 nCoV-19) in healthy adults. For TCRbeta chain sequencing, PBMC samples from trial participants were taken at day 0 and at day 28 after the second dose. Taken from cysteine to phenylalanine, the CDR3 has 15 residues. CDR3 DNA is the only sequence kept; it has 45 bases, read in frame from the first base. Between the V and J ends, shortened by 2 bases and 10 bases respectively, the junction contains 15 bases. Taken from the germline V gene, the CDR1 and CDR2 loops are MNHNS and SASEGT. The CDR3 regions of human TCRbeta chains were analyzed by immunosequencing. The authors' analysis ran thus. Repertoire TCRs were matched against a reference library of SARS-CoV-2-specific TCRs generated with the MIRA antigen-specificity platform. Breadth was defined as the fraction of unique TCRs that were SARS-CoV-2-associated. Depth was defined as the fraction of total T cells that were SARS-CoV-2-associated. Each spike-specific TCR was assigned to its reactive spike region and to a CD4 or CD8 class using the MIRA data. Log10-transformed breadth and depth values were compared by one-way ANOVA with Sidak's multiple comparisons tests. TCRdb carries this immuneACCESS record with in-frame sequences only. Its versions omit some clonotypes, under half of them owing to an unresolved V gene in the studies checked, with the rest unexplained. V and J calls and clone size are those listed in that table; D and trimming were worked out from the DNA. The sample records about 180,000 clones, just under 95% of which are singletons. Around 1% of the sample rests with the top ten.

The chain links TRBV6-1 with TRBJ1-6; possibly the D gene is TRBD1, per 5 matching bases. The source material was peripheral blood, sampled 28 days after the second dose of the MenACWY control vaccine. The sequence derives from an adult who received the MenACWY meningococcal vaccine as a control. The base sequence is TGTGCCAGCAGTGAATCGAGGCAGGGAAGATCACCCCTCCACTTT. Its translation is CASSESRQGRSPLHF.